Listed here are 26 T cell receptor beta chains from one sample, sequenced in a study of blood T cell repertoires in COVID-19. Here immunoSEQ multiplex PCR was the method, and the copy in TCRdb shows in-frame clones only, minus some. The sample yields tens of thousands of clones, approximately 86% seen once. The source material was peripheral blood. The receptors were gathered from a man in his 60s with acute or convalescent COVID-19.

The chain is built from TRBV10-2 and TRBJ2-3; D not resolved. Trimming pared 2 bases from V and 0 bases from J, leaving 12 bases between. This CDR3 is built from 16 residues. The V gene's germline CDR1 is WSHSY and CDR2 SAAADI. CDR3 sequence reads: CASSEIGVGSTDTQYF. The DNA for the CDR3 is TGCGCCAGCAGTGAGATCGGTGTTGGTAGCACAGATACGCAGTATTTT.

A note on this clone: One end of the junction varies from germline; a read error may be responsible. The V and J genes are TRBV7-9 and TRBJ2-1; 10 bases are a match to TRBD2. The CDR3 is 16 residues long. Germline CDR1 reads SEHNR; CDR2 reads FQNEAQ (reference sequence). Written as DNA, the CDR3 is TGTGCCAGCAGTTTAGGGGGACTAGCGCCCCACAATGAGCAGTTCTTC. It is translated as CASSLGGLAPHNEQFF.

The chain has TRBV14 and TRBJ2-1; TRBD2 might be the D (6 bases). The CDR3 is 15 amino acids. Germline CDR1 SGHDN, CDR2 FVKESK. Trimming stripped 4 bases from V and 10 bases from J, with 20 bases between. The CDR3 DNA sequence: TGTGCCAGCAGCCCCCTAATCGGGGCAGGGAGGGAGCAGTTCTTC. Protein: CASSPLIGAGREQFF.

The chain uses TRBV28 and TRBJ2-5; 8 nucleotides line up with TRBD1. The length of the CDR3 is 13 residues. V trimming: 5 bases; J trimming: 5 bases; junction bases outside the gene matches: 4. Germline V gene data show CDR1 as MDHEN and CDR2 as SYDVKM. The CDR3 coding sequence is TGTGCCAGCAGTATCAGGGGGCCGGAGACCCAGTACTTC. This translates into CASSIRGPETQYF.

The V and J genes are TRBV10-2 and TRBJ2-3; possibly TRBD1 for D (6 bases). The CDR3 has 15 amino acids. Germline V lookup: CDR1 WSHSY, CDR2 SAAADI. The ends were cut back, 4 bases at V and 3 bases at J, with 14 bases in the middle. The CDR3 nucleotides read TGCGCCAGCAGTGCAAGGGGGTCTGGGACAGATACGCAGTATTTT. This gives the protein CASSARGSGTDTQYF.

The chain recombines TRBV5-5 with TRBJ2-5; D is uncertain. The CDR3 sequence is 14 residues long. Trimming pared 0 bases from V and 2 bases from J, leaving 8 bases between. The germline gives CDR1 SGHKS, CDR2 YYEKEE (reference sequence). The CDR3, as DNA: TGTGCCAGCAGCTTGGGCCCTGCGCAAGAGACCCAGTACTTC. Its protein is CASSLGPAQETQYF.

The V gene is TRBV6-5, the J gene TRBJ1-3; D not certain. V gave up 5 bases and J gave up 7 bases, with 18 bases separating them. Looked up from germline, CDR1 is MNHEY and CDR2 is SVGAGI. The CDR3 consists of 15 residues. DNA for the CDR3: TGTGCCAGCAGTCGCCGGGTCCCCACGACGAACACCATATATTTT. This sequence encodes CASSRRVPTTNTIYF.

The chain has TRBV6-5 and TRBJ1-1, with D unresolved. V was pared by 3 bases and J by 6 bases, with 11 bases between. The CDR3 contains 13 residues. Germline-derived CDR1 and CDR2 are MNHEY and SVGAGI. CDR3 in DNA: TGTGCCAGCAGTTATAACGAGAGAGCTGAAGCTTTCTTT. Translated: CASSYNERAEAFF.

The V call is TRBV10-3, the J call TRBJ2-7; 7 bases fit TRBD1. V lost 8 bases to trimming and J lost 3 bases; unmatched junction nucleotides: 7. This CDR3 is 13 amino acids long. The germline V gene has CDR1 ENHRY and CDR2 SYGVKD. The chain's CDR3 is CAISRDSRYEQYF. CDR3 DNA sequence: TGTGCCATCTCCCGGGACAGCCGCTACGAGCAGTACTTC.

This clone appeared a few times. This chain joins TRBV18 and TRBJ2-2; 8 bases align to TRBD1. After removal of 6 bases from V and 5 bases from J, the junction contained 5 bases not matched to a gene. CDR1 is KGHSH and CDR2 is LQKENI in the germline V gene. The CDR3 runs to 14 residues. CDR3 loop: CASSRDRRTGELFF. Here the CDR3 DNA reads TGTGCCAGCTCGAGGGACAGGCGGACCGGGGAGCTGTTTTTT.

The rearrangement uses TRBV2 and TRBJ2-7; D perhaps matches TRBD1 (7 bases). Germline V gene sequence: CDR1 SNHLY, CDR2 FYNNEI. The CDR3 runs 14 residues. Trimming cost V 6 bases and J 4 bases, with 16 bases left between them. CDR3 loop: CASSRQGGSYEQYF. The CDR3 nucleotides read TGTGCCAGCAGCAGACAGGGAGGATCGTACGAGCAGTACTTC.

This chain links TRBV19 with TRBJ2-2; TRBD1 matches 8 bases. V trimming: 5 bases; J trimming: 3 bases; junction bases outside the gene matches: 5. The CDR3 loop spans 15 amino acids. Germline CDR1 and CDR2: LNHDA and SQIVND (reference sequence). CDR3 bases: TGTGCCAGTAGTGGGGACAGGTCCTACACCGGGGAGCTGTTTTTT. This encodes CASSGDRSYTGELFF.

This chain connects TRBV27 to TRBJ2-2; 9 positions agree with TRBD2. V lost 8 bases and J lost 4; bases outside the gene matches: 14. The CDR3 spans 17 residues. CDR1 and CDR2 from the germline V gene are MNHEY and SMNVEV (reference sequence). CDR3 nucleotides: TGTGCCAGCCAAAGTTTGGGAGCGGGAGGTCGCACCGGGGAGCTGTTTTTT. Its protein product is CASQSLGAGGRTGELFF.

This clone was detected only a few times. The chain combines TRBV5-1 with TRBJ2-5; 9 nucleotides match TRBD2. V was pared by 0 bases and J by 4 bases, with 7 bases of the junction left unmatched. The CDR3 spans 16 residues. Per the germline V gene, CDR1 is SGHRS and CDR2 is YFSETQ. As DNA, the CDR3 is TGCGCCAGCAGCTTGGTTCCAGCGGGGGGCGGAGAGACCCAGTACTTC. The encoded protein is CASSLVPAGGGETQYF. Variable domain in full (rest from reference TRBV5-1 and TRBJ2-5): KAGVTQTPRYLIKTRGQQVTLSCSPISGHRSVSWYQQTPGQGLQFLFEYFSETQRNKGNFPGRFSGRQFSNSRSEMNVSTLELGDSALYLCASSLVPAGGGETQYFGPGTRLLVL.

DNA of the CDR3: TGCGCCAGCAGCCTCAACAGGGGGAGCAATCAGCCCCAGCATTTT. Protein: CASSLNRGSNQPQHF. This chain links TRBV4-3 with TRBJ1-5; 8 bases fit TRBD1. Trimming at V came to 4 bases and at J to 1 base, leaving 3 bases not matched to a gene. Germline CDR1 and CDR2: LGHNA and YSLEER. CDR3 size: 15 residues.

CDR3 coding DNA: TGCAGTGCTAGTTACGGACAGTTAAATGGCTACACCTTC. Amino acids: CSASYGQLNGYTF. The V and J genes are TRBV20-1 and TRBJ1-2; possible D gene TRBD1, 6 bases. CDR1 is DFQATT and CDR2 is SNEGSKA in the germline V gene (reference sequence). This CDR3 contains 13 residues. V lost 3 bases to trimming and J lost 6 bases, with 14 bases between them.

The chain joins TRBV5-1 to TRBJ1-1; D not resolved. Per the germline V gene, CDR1 is SGHRS and CDR2 is YFSETQ. This CDR3 region has 13 residues. Trimming shortened V by 0 bases and J by 5 bases, and 8 bases separated the two germline ends. The CDR3 loop reads CASSLGGRTEAFF. The CDR3 bases are TGCGCCAGCAGCTTGGGTGGGAGGACTGAAGCTTTCTTT.

The chain carries TRBV19 and TRBJ1-2; maybe TRBD1 (6 bases). The germline V gene has CDR1 LNHDA and CDR2 SQIVND (reference sequence). This CDR3 is 13 amino acids long. Trimming removed 7 bases from V and 4 bases from J, with 13 bases in between. In DNA form, the CDR3 reads TGTGCCAGTACTCTGCTCAGGGGCTATGGCTACACCTTC. Translating it yields CASTLLRGYGYTF.

The V and J genes are TRBV27 and TRBJ2-3; tentative D call: TRBD1 (6 bases). Per the germline V gene, CDR1 is MNHEY and CDR2 is SMNVEV (reference sequence). The CDR3 totals 16 residues. The V end lost 6 bases, the J end lost 0 bases, and 16 bases lay between the germline ends. The DNA of the CDR3 is TGTGCCAGCAGCACAGGGCAGGGGCAAAGCACAGATACGCAGTATTTT. Residues: CASSTGQGQSTDTQYF.

The chain has TRBV19 and TRBJ1-5; D is possibly TRBD1 (5 bases). Germline V lookup: CDR1 LNHDA, CDR2 SQIVND (reference sequence). CDR3 length equals 17 residues. Trimming took 3 bases from V and 1 from J, leaving 16 bases between them. CDR3 in amino acids: CASSIWGRAGSNQPQHF. CDR3 nucleotides: TGTGCCAGTAGTATTTGGGGCCGAGCTGGGAGCAATCAGCCCCAGCATTTT.

This rearrangement joins TRBV27 to TRBJ2-7, with 9 nucleotides matching TRBD1. Trimming at V came to 0 bases and at J to 5 bases, leaving 8 bases not matched to a gene. The V gene's germline CDR1 is MNHEY and CDR2 SMNVEV (reference sequence). The CDR3 runs to 16 residues. CDR3 region: CASSLSTTGGINEQYF. The CDR3 DNA is TGTGCCAGCAGTTTATCCACGACAGGGGGAATTAACGAGCAGTACTTC.

V is TRBV11-2 and J is TRBJ1-3; a weak D match, TRBD1 (6 bases). The CDR3 totals 13 residues. Between the trimmed V and J ends, which lost 1 base and 10 bases, there was a span of 11 bases. From germline, CDR1 is SGHAT and CDR2 FQNNGV. In DNA form, the CDR3 reads TGTGCCAGCAGCTTAGGACCCGGACAGACCATATATTTT. Its protein product is CASSLGPGQTIYF.

The chain uses TRBV5-1 and TRBJ1-1; 7 bases agree with TRBD1. J gave up 1 base and V 0 bases, and 3 bases lay outside the gene matches. The CDR3 has 15 residues. Germline V lookup: CDR1 SGHRS, CDR2 YFSETQ. CDR3 nucleotide sequence: TGCGCCAGCAGCTTGGGCGGGACAGCGAACACTGAAGCTTTCTTT. Protein product: CASSLGGTANTEAFF.

V is TRBV27 and J is TRBJ1-6; 8 bases agree with TRBD1. The CDR3 length is 13 residues. V gave up 3 bases and J gave up 9 bases; unmatched junction bases: 1. Looked up from germline, CDR1 is MNHEY and CDR2 is SMNVEV (reference sequence). DNA of the CDR3: TGTGCCAGCAGTTTCAGGGGGCCTTCACCCCTCCACTTT. Protein product: CASSFRGPSPLHF.

The chain combines TRBV15 with TRBJ1-1; TRBD1 aligns across 9 bases. The junction had 14 bases not matched to a gene; V was cut back by 2 bases and J by 4 bases. CDR3 length equals 18 residues. Germline lookup yields CDR1 LNHNV and CDR2 YYDKDF (reference sequence). CDR3 nucleotides: TGTGCCACCAGCAGAAGGTCCCGGGACAGGGTGAGTAGCACTGAAGCTTTCTTT. It encodes CATSRRSRDRVSSTEAFF.

The rearrangement uses TRBV11-2 and TRBJ2-3, with 12 bases aligning to TRBD2. Unmatched junction bases numbered 9, after V lost 5 bases and J lost 6 bases. Germline V CDR1 and CDR2: SGHAT, FQNNGV. This CDR3 is 16 amino acids long. The CDR3 nucleotides are TGTGCCAGCAGCCGCGGACTAGCGGGGTCTCCGGATACGCAGTATTTT. Translated, it gives CASSRGLAGSPDTQYF.